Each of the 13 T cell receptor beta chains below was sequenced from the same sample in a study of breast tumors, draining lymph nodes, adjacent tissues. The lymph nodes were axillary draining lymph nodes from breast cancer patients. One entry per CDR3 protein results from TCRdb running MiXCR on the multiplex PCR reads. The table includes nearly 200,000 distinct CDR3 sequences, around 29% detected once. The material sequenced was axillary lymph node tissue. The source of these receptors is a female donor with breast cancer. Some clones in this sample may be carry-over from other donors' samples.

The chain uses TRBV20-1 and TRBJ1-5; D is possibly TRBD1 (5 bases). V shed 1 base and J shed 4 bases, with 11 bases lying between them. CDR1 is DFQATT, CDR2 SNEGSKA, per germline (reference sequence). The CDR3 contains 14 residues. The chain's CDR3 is CSARVGLINQPQHF. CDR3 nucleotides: TGCAGTGCTAGAGTGGGACTCATTAATCAGCCCCAGCATTTT.

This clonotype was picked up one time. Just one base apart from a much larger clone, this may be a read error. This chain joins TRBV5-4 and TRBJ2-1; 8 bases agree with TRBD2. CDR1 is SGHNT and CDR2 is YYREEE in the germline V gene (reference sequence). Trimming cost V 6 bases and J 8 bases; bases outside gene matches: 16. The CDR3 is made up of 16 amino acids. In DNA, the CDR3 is TGTGCCAGCACCAGGGGACTAGTGGGAGAAGGGGATGAGCAGTTCTTC. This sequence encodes CASTRGLVGEGDEQFF.

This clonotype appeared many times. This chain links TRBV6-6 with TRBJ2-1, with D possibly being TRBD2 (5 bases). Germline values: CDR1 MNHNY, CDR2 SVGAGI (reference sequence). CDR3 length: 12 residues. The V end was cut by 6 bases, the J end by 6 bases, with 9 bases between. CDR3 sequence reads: CASSSSLNEQFF. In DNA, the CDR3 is TGTGCCAGCAGCTCTAGCCTCAATGAGCAGTTCTTC.

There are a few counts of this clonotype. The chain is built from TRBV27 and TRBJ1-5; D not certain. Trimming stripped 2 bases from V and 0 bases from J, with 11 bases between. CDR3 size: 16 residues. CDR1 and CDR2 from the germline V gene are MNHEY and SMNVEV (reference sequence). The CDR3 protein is CASSLRAASSNQPQHF. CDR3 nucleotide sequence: TGTGCCAGCAGTTTAAGGGCGGCCTCTAGCAATCAGCCCCAGCATTTT.

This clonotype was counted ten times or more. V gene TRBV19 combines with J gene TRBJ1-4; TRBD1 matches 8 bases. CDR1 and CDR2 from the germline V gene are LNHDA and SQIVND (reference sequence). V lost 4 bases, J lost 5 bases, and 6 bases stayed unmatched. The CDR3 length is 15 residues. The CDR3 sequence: CASSNPRTGNEKLFF. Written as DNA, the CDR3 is TGTGCCAGTAGTAACCCTCGGACAGGGAATGAAAAACTGTTTTTT.

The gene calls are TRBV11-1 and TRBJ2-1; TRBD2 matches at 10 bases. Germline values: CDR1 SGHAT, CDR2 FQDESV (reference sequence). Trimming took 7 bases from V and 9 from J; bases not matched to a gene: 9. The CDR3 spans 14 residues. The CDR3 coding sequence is TGTGCCAGCAAGGTAGCGGGGGGCCTCGGTGAGCAGTTCTTC. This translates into CASKVAGGLGEQFF.

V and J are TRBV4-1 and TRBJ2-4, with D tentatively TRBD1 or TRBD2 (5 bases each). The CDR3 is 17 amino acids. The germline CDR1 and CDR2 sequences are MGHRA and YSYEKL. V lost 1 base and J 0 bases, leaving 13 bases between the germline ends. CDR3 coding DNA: TGCGCCAGCAGCCAAGTCCGGGGCCCCTTAGCCAAAAACATTCAGTACTTC. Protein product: CASSQVRGPLAKNIQYF.

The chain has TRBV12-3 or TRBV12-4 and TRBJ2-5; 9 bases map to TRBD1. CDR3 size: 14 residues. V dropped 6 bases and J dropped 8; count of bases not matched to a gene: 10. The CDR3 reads CASSSTGGIGTQYF. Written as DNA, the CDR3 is TGTGCCAGCAGCAGTACAGGGGGCATAGGAACCCAGTACTTC.

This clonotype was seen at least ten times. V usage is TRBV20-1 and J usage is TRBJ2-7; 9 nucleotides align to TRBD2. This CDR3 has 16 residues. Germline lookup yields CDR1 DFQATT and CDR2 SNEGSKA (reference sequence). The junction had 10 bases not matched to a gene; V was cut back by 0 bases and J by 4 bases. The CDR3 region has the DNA TGCAGTGCTAGAGAGGGGCGGGGGGGCTTTGGGTACGAGCAGTACTTC. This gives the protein CSAREGRGGFGYEQYF.

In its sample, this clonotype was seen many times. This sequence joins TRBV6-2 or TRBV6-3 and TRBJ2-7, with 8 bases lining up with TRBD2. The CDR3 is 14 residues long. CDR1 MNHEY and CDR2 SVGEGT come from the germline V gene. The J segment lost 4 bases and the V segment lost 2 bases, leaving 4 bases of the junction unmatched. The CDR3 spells CASSYRGGTYEQYF. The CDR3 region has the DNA TGTGCCAGCAGTTACCGGGGGGGCACGTACGAGCAGTACTTC.

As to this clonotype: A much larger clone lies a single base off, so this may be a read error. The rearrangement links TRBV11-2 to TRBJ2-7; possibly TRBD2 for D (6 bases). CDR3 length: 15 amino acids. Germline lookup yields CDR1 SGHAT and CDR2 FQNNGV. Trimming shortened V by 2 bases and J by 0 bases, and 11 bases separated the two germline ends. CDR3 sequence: CASSLLGTPSYEQYF. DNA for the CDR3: TGTGCCAGCAGCTTACTAGGGACTCCCTCCTACGAGCAGTACTTC.

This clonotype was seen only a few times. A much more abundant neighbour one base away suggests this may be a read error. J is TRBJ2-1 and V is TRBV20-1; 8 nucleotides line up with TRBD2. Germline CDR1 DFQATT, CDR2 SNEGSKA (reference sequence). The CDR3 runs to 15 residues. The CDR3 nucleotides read TGCAGTGCTTCCGGACTAGCAGTCTCCTCCAATGAGCAGTTCTTC. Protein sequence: CSASGLAVSSNEQFF.

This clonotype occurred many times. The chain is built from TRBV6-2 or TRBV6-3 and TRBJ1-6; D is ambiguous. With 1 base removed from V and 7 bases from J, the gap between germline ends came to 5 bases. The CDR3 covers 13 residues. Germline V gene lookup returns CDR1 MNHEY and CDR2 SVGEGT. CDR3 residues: CASSYFGNSPLHF. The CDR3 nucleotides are TGTGCCAGCAGTTACTTTGGAAATTCACCCCTCCACTTT.